What follows is one TCR beta chain and its context. Antigen unknown. Some clones are missing from TCRdb's copy, which holds only in-frame ones; the method was immunoSEQ multiplex PCR. The profile shows more than 80,000 clones, less than 95% of them singletons. The data are from a study of T cell responses to AZD1222 COVID-19 vaccine. Study results and caveats: Donors skewed white British and female; clonal diversity was possibly underestimated. Reportedly, close to half of spike-specific TCRs are directed against unmutated variant regions.

This sample comprised peripheral blood, obtained 28 days after the second AZD1222 dose. The clonotype comes from an adult who received the AZD1222 COVID-19 vaccine.

The DNA for the CDR3 is TGTGCCAGCAGTTGGGGAGGGGACAGCGGCCCAGTTACGCAGTATTTT. Its translation is CASSWGGDSGPVTQYF. The chain couples TRBV6-5 to TRBJ2-3; D is possibly TRBD1 or TRBD2 (7 bases each). Germline-derived CDR1 and CDR2 are MNHEY and SVGAGI. There are 16 residues in the CDR3. V shed 4 bases and J shed 8 bases, with 22 bases lying between them.